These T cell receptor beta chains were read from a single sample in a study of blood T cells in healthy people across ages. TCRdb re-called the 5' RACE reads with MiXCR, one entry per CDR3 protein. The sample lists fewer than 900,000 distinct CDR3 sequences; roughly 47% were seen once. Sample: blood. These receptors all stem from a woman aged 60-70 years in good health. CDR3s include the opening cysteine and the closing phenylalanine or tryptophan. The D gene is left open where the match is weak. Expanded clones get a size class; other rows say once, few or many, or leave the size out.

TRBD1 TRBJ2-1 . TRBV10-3 CAISDSVGQGSTEQFF TGTGCCATCAGTGACTCCGTGGGACAGGGATCCACTGAGCAGTTCTTC
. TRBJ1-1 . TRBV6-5 CASNTGQENTEAFF TGTGCCAGCAATACGGGGCAGGAGAACACTGAAGCTTTCTTT
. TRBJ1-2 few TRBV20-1 CSARYGGYTF TGCAGTGCTAGATACGGTGGCTACACCTTC
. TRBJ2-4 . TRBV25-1 CASSEVRGAKNIQYF TGTGCCAGCAGTGAGGTTAGGGGAGCCAAAAACATTCAGTACTTC
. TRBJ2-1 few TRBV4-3 CASSQELGAHNEQFF TGCGCCAGCAGCCAAGAACTAGGGGCACACAATGAGCAGTTCTTC
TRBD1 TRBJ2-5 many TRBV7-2 CASSSASGTARMHQYF TGTGCCAGCAGCTCCGCTTCCGGGACAGCGAGAATGCACCAGTACTTC
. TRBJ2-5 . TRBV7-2 CASSLVLAGEQYF TGTGCCAGCAGCTTAGTGCTAGCTGGGGAGCAGTACTTC
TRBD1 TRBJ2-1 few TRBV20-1 CSVSRQGAYNEQFF TGCAGTGTTAGCAGACAGGGGGCCTACAATGAGCAGTTCTTC
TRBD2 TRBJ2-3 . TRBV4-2 CASSQDLRGGATDTQYF TGTGCCAGCAGCCAAGATTTGCGCGGGGGGGCCACAGATACGCAGTATTTT
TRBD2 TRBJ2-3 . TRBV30 CAWMLAGDRDTQYF TGTGCCTGGATGTTAGCGGGGGATAGAGATACGCAGTATTTT
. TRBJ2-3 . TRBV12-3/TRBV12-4 CASSLGDSSTDAQYF TGTGCCAGCAGTTTAGGTGACAGTAGCACAGATGCGCAGTATTTT
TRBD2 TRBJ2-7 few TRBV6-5 CASRPAPGLAGGEQYF TGTGCCAGCAGACCCGCTCCGGGACTAGCGGGAGGGGAGCAGTACTTC
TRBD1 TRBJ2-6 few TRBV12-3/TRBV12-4 CASSFGGPGGEANVLTF TGTGCCAGCAGTTTCGGGGGCCCAGGGGGCGAGGCCAACGTCCTGACTTTC
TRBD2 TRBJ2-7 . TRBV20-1 CSARSLTGGAYEQYF TGCAGTGCTAGGAGCCTAACGGGAGGGGCCTACGAGCAGTACTTC
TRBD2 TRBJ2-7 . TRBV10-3 CAISDGTRSGSESSYEQYF TGTGCCATCAGTGACGGGACTAGAAGCGGATCTGAAAGCTCCTACGAGCAGTACTTC
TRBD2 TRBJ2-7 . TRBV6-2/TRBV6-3 CASSQLAGGPYEQYF TGTGCCAGCAGTCAACTAGCGGGAGGTCCCTACGAGCAGTACTTC
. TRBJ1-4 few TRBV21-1 CASSTRQGANEKLFF TGTGCCAGCAGCACCAGACAGGGGGCTAACGAAAAACTGTTTTTT
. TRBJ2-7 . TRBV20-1 CSARDPTDPTVEQYF TGCAGTGCTAGAGACCCGACAGACCCGACCGTCGAGCAGTACTTC
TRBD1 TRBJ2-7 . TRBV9 CASSSQTGTTYEQYF TGTGCCAGCAGCTCTCAGACAGGGACGACCTACGAGCAGTACTTC
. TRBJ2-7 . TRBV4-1 CASSQDFVDSRYEQYF TGCGCCAGCAGCCAAGATTTCGTGGACAGCCGATACGAGCAGTACTTC
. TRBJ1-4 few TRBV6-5 CASSYSSGRNEKLFF TGTGCCAGCAGTTACTCGTCGGGTCGCAATGAAAAACTGTTTTTT
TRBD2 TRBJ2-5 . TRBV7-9 CASSWVAGGQETQYF TGTGCCAGCAGCTGGGTAGCGGGGGGGCAAGAGACCCAGTACTTC
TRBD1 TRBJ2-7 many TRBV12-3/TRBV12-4 CASSLNPQGAYEQYF TGTGCCAGCAGCTTAAATCCCCAGGGGGCCTACGAGCAGTACTTC
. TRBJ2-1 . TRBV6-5 CASSHETNSYNEQFF TGTGCCAGCAGTCACGAGACAAACTCCTACAATGAGCAGTTCTTC
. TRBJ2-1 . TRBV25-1 CASRKDVSEQFF TGTGCCAGCAGGAAGGACGTAAGTGAGCAGTTCTTC
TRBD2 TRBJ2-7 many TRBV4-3 CASSQIAGAHEQYF TGCGCCAGCAGCCAAATAGCGGGAGCCCACGAGCAGTACTTC
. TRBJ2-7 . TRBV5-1 CASSLDRVNYEQYF TGCGCCAGCAGCTTGGACAGGGTGAACTACGAGCAGTACTTC
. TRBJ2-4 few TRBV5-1 CASSPTGAEGKNIQYF TGCGCCAGCAGCCCAACAGGGGCGGAGGGCAAAAACATTCAGTACTTC
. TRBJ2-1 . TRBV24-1 CATSDPRFEEQFF TGTGCCACCAGTGACCCCAGATTCGAGGAGCAGTTCTTC
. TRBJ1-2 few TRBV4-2 CASSQELTDGYTF TGTGCCAGCAGCCAAGAACTTACGGATGGCTACACCTTC
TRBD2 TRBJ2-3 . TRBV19 CASSTRLAGRADTQYF TGTGCCAGTAGTACACGACTAGCGGGACGCGCAGATACGCAGTATTTT
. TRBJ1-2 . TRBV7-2 CASTLIRGDGYTF TGTGCCAGCACCTTGATCAGAGGGGATGGCTACACCTTC
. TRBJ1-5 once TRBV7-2 CASSFETGERQPQHF TGTGCCAGCAGTTTCGAGACGGGGGAGAGGCAGCCCCAGCATTTT
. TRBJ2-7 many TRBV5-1 CASSLAPGGVNYEQYF TGCGCCAGCAGCTTGGCCCCGGGGGGCGTTAACTACGAGCAGTACTTC
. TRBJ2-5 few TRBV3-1 CASKNRAETQYF TGTGCCAGCAAAAACAGGGCGGAGACCCAGTACTTC
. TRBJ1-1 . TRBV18 CASSQAENTEAFF TGTGCCAGCTCACAAGCGGAGAACACTGAAGCTTTCTTT
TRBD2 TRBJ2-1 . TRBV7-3 CAGSLGSLAGTMKQFF TGTGCCGGCAGCTTAGGTAGCCTAGCGGGAACAATGAAGCAGTTCTTC
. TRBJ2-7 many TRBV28 CASSLGGPYEQYF TGTGCCAGCAGCTTAGGCGGACCCTACGAGCAGTACTTC
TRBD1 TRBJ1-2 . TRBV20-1 CRTGVQGYGYTF TGCAGAACAGGGGTTCAGGGTTATGGCTACACCTTC
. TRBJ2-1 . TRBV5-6 CASSTGTSLYNEQFF TGTGCCAGCAGCACAGGGACCTCTTTATACAATGAGCAGTTCTTC
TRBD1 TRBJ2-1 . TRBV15 CATSRDWGTGLNKQFF TGTGCCACCAGCAGAGATTGGGGGACAGGGCTTAATAAGCAGTTCTTC
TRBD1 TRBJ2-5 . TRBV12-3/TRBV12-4 CASSWRQGSGAQYF TGTGCCAGCAGTTGGAGACAGGGGTCGGGGGCCCAGTACTTC
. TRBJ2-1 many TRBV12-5 CASGPDGVGQFF TGTGCTAGTGGCCCCGATGGGGTGGGACAGTTCTTC
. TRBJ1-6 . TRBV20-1 CSSREDSNSPLHF TGCAGCTCTCGGGAGGACAGCAATTCACCCCTCCACTTT
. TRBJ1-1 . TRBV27 CASSSWGWTEAFF TGTGCCAGCAGTAGCTGGGGTTGGACTGAAGCTTTCTTT
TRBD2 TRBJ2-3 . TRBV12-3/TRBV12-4 CASSYSGAGYTQYF TGTGCCAGCAGTTATAGCGGGGCGGGTTATACGCAGTATTTT
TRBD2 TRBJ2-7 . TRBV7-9 CASSLSGGYYNEQYF TGTGCCAGCAGCTTAAGCGGGGGGTATTACAATGAGCAGTACTTC
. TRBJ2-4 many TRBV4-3 CASSQDWETKNIQYF TGCGCCAGCAGCCAAGATTGGGAGACCAAAAACATTCAGTACTTC
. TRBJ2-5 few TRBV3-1 CASSQTGGLQETQYF TGTGCCAGCAGCCAGACGGGGGGCCTCCAAGAGACCCAGTACTTC
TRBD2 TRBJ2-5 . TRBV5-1 CASSLSPAGQKETQYF TGCGCCAGCAGCTTGAGTCCAGCGGGGCAAAAAGAGACCCAGTACTTC
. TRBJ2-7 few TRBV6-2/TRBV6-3 CASSFTGIYEQYF TGTGCCAGCAGTTTCACCGGGATCTACGAGCAGTACTTC
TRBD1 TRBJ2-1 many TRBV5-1 CASSLPGQANNEQFF TGCGCCAGCAGCTTACCGGGACAGGCCAACAATGAGCAGTTCTTC
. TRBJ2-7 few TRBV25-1 CASSGAGWIIEQYF TGTGCCAGCAGTGGAGCTGGATGGATAATCGAGCAGTACTTC
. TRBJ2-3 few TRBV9 CASSVGNTDTQYF TGTGCCAGCAGCGTAGGGAACACAGATACGCAGTATTTT